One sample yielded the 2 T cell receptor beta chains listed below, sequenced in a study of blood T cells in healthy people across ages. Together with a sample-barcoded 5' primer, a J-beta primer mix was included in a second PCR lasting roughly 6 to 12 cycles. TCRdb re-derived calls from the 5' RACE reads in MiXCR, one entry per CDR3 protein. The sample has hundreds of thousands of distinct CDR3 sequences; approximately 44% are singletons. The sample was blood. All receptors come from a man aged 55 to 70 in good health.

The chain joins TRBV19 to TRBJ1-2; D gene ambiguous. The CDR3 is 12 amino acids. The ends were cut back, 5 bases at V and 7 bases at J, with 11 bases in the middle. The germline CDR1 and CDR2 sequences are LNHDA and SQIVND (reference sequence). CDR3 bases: TGTGCCAGTAGTTCCCGGGGAGCTGGCTACACCTTC. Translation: CASSSRGAGYTF.

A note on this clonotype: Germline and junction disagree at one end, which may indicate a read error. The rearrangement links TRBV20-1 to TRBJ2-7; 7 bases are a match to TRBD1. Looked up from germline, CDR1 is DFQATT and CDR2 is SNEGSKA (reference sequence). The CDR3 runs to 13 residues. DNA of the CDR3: TGCAATGCTAGTCAGGGGGACTCCTACGAGCAGTACTTC. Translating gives CNASQGDSYEQYF.